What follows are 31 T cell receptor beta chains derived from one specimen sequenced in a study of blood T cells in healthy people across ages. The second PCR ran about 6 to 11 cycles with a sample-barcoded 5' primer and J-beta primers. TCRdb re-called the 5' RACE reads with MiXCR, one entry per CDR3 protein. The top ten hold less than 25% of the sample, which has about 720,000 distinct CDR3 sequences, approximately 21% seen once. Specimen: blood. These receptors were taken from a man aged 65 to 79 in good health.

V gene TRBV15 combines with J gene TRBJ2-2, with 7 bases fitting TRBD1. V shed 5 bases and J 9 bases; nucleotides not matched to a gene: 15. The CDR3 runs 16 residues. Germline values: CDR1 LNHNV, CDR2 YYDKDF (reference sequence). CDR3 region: CATSLRVVYRGRELFF. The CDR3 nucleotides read TGTGCCACCAGCTTACGGGTCGTTTACAGGGGAAGGGAGCTGTTTTTT.

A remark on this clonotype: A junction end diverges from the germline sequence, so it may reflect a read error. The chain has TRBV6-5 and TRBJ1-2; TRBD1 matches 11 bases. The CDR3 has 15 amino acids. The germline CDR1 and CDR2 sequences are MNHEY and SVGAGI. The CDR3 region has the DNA TGTGCCAGCAATTACTGGGGACAGGGGGTGAGGGGCTACACCTTC. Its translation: CASNYWGQGVRGYTF.

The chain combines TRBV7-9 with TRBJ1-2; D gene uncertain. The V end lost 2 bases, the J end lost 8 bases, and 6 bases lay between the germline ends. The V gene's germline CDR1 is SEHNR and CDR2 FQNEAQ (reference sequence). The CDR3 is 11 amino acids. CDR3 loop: CASSLQWGYTF. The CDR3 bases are TGTGCCAGCAGCTTACAGTGGGGCTACACCTTC.

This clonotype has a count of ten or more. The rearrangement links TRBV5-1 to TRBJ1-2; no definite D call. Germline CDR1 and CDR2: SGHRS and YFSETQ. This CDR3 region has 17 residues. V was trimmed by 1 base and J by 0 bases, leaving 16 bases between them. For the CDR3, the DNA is TGCGCCAGCAGCTTGAGTGTCGCCGAAACTGCTAACTATGGCTACACCTTC. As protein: CASSLSVAETANYGYTF.

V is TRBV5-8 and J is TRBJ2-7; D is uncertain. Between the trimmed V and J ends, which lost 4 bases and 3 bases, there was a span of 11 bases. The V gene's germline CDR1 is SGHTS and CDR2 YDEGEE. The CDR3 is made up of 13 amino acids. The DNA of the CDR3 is TGTGCCAGCAGCCCTGAACTGAACTACGAGCAGTACTTC. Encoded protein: CASSPELNYEQYF.

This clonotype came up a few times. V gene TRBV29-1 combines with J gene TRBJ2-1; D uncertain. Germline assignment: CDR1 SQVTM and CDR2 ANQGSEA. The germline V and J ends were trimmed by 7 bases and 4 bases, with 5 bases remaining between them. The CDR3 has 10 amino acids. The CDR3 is CSAKYNEQFF. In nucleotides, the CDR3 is TGCAGCGCCAAGTACAATGAGCAGTTCTTC.

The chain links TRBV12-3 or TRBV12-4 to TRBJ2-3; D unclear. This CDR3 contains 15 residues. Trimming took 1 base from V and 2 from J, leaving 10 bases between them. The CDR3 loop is CASSLGRTVTDTQYF. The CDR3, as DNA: TGTGCCAGCAGTTTAGGCCGGACGGTCACAGATACGCAGTATTTT.

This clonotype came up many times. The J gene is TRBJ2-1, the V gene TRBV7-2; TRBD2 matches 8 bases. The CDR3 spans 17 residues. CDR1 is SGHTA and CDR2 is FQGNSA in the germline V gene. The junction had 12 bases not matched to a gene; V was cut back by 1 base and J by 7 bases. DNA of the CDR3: TGTGCCAGCAGCTTAGTTTCCAGCGGGAGCGGAGGAAATGAGCAGTTCTTC. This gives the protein CASSLVSSGSGGNEQFF.

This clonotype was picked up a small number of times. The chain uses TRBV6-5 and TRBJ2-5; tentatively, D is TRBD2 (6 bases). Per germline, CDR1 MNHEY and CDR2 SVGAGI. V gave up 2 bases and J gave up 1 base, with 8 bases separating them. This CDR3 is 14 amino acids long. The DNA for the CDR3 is TGTGCCAGCAGTTACGGGACTTTCCAAGAGACCCAGTACTTC. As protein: CASSYGTFQETQYF.

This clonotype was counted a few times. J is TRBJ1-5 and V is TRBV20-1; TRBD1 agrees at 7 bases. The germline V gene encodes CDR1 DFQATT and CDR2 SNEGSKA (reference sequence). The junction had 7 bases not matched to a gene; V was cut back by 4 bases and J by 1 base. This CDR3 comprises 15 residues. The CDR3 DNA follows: TGCAGTGCTAAGAGTGACAGGGTGAGCAATCAGCCCCAGCATTTT. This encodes CSAKSDRVSNQPQHF.

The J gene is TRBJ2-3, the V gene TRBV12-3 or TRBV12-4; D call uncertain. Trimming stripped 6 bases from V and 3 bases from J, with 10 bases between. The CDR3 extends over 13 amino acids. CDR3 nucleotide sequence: TGTGCCAGCAGGCCCCCAGGTACAGATACGCAGTATTTT. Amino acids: CASRPPGTDTQYF.

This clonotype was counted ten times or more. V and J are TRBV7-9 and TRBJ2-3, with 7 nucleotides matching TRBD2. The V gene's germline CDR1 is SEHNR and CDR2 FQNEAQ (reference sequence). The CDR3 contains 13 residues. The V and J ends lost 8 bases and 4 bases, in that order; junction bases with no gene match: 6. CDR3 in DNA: TGTGCCAGCTGCCAGCGGGGCGCAGATACGCAGTATTTT. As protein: CASCQRGADTQYF.

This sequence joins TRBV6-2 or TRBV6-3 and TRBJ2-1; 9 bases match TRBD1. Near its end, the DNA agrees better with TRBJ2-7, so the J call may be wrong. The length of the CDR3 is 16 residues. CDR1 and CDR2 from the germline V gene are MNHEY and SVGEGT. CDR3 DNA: TGTGCCAGCAGTTCGACCCAACCGGGACAGGGCTACGAGCAGTACGTC. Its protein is CASSSTQPGQGYEQYV.

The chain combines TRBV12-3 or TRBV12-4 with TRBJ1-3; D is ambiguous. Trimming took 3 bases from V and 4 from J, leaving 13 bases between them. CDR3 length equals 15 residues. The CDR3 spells CASSLGWTAGNTIYF. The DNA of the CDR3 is TGTGCCAGCAGTTTGGGATGGACGGCCGGAAACACCATATATTTT.

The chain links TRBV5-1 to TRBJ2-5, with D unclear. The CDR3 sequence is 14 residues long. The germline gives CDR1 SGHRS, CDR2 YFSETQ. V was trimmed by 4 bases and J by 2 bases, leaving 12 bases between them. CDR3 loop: CASSQLVQQETQYF. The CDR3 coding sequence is TGCGCCAGCAGCCAGTTGGTACAACAAGAGACCCAGTACTTC.

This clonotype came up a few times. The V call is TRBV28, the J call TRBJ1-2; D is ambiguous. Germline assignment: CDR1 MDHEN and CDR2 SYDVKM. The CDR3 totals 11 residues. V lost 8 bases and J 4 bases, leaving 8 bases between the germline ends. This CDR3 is CASSGLYGYTF. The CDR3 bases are TGTGCCAGCTCAGGACTCTATGGCTACACCTTC.

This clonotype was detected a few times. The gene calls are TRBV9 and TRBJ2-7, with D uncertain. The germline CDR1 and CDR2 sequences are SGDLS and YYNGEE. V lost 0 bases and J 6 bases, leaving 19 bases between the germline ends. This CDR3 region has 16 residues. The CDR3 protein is CASSVAAIGSRREQYF. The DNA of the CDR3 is TGTGCCAGCAGCGTAGCTGCTATCGGTTCGCGGCGCGAGCAGTACTTC.

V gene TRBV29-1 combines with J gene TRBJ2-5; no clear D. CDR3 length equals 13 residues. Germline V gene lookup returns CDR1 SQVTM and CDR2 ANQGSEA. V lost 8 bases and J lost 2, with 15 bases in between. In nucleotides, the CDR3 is TGCAGCTCCCGACCCCCTAATCAAGAGACCCAGTACTTC. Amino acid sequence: CSSRPPNQETQYF.

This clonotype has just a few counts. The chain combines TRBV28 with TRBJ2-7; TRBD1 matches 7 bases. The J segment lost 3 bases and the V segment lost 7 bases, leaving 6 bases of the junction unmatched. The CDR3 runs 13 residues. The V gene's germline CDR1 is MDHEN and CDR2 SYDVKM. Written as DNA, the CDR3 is TGTGCCAGCAATACCAACAGGGGCTACGAGCAGTACTTC. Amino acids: CASNTNRGYEQYF.

CDR3 residues: CASSQEMAGTYEQYF. The CDR3, as DNA: TGTGCCAGCAGCCAAGAAATGGCCGGTACCTACGAGCAGTACTTC. This chain connects TRBV14 to TRBJ2-7; D uncertain. This CDR3 contains 15 residues. V was shortened by 0 bases and J by 2 bases, with 11 bases between the two germline ends. Germline assignment: CDR1 SGHDN and CDR2 FVKESK.

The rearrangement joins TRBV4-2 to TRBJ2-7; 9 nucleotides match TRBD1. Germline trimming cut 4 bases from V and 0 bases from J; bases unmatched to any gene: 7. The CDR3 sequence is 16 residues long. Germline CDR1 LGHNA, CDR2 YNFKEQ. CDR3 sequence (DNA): TGTGCCAGCAGCCGGAAGGGACAGGGATCCTCCTACGAGCAGTACTTC. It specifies CASSRKGQGSSYEQYF.

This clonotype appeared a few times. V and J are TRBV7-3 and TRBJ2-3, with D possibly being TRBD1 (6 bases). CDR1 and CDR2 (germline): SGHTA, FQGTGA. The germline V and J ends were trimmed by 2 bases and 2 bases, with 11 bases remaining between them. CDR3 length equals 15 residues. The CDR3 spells CASSLGGVVTDTQYF. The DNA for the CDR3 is TGTGCCAGCAGCTTAGGGGGCGTGGTCACAGATACGCAGTATTTT.

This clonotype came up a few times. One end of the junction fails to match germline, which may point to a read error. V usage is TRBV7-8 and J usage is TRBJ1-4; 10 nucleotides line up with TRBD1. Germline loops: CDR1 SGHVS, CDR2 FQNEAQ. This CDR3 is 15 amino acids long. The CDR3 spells CASSPTGTGAEKPFF. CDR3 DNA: TGTGCCAGCAGCCCTACGGGGACAGGGGCCGAAAAACCGTTTTTT.

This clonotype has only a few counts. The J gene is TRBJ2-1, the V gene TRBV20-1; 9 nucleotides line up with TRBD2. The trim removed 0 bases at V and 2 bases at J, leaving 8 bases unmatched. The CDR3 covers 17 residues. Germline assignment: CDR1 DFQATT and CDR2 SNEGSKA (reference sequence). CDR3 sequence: CSARDLFSGSPYNEQFF. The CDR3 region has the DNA TGCAGTGCTAGAGACCTATTTAGCGGGAGCCCCTACAATGAGCAGTTCTTC.

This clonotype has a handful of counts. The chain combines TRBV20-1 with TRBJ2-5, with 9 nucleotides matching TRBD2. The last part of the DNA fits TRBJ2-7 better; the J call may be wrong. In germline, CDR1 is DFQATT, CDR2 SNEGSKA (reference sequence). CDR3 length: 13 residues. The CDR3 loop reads CSARSSGIYEQYV. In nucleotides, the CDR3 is TGCAGTGCTAGGTCTAGCGGGATCTACGAGCAGTACGTC.

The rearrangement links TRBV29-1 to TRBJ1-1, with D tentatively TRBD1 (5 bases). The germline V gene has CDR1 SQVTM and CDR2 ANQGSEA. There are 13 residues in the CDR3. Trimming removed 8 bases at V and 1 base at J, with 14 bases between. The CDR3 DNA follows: TGCAGCAGCACTGACAGTTCGAACACTGAAGCTTTCTTT. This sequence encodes CSSTDSSNTEAFF. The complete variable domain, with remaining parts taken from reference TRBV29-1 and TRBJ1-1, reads SAVISQKPSRDICQRGTSLTIQCQVDSQVTMMFWYRQQPGQSLTLIATANQGSEATYESGFVIDKFPISRPNLTFSTLTVSNMSPEDSSIYLCSSTDSSNTEAFFGQGTRLTVV.

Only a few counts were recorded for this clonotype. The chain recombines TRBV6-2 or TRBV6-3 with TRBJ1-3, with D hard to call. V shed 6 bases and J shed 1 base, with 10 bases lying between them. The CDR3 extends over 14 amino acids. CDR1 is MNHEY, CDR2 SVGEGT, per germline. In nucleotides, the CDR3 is TGTGCCAGCAGCGTTACCCTTTCTGGAAACACCATATATTTT. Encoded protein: CASSVTLSGNTIYF.

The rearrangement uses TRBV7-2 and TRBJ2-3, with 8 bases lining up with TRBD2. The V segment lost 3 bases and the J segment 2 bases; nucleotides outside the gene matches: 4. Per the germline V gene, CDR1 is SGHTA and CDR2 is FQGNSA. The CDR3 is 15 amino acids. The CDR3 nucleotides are TGTGCCAGCAGCTTGATGGGACTAGACACAGATACGCAGTATTTT. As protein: CASSLMGLDTDTQYF.

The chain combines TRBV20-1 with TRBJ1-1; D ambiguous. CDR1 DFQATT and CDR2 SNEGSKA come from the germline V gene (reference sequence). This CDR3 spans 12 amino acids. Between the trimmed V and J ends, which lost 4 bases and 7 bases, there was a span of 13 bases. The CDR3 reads CSAKPGVNEAFF. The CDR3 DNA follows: TGCAGTGCTAAGCCCGGGGTGAATGAAGCTTTCTTT.

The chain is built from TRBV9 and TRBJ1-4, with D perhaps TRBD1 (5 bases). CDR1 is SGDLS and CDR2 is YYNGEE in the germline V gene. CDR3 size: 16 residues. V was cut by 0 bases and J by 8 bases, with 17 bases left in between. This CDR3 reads CASSVGTAGRNEKLFF. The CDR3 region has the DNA TGTGCCAGCAGCGTAGGGACGGCAGGGAGAAACGAAAAACTGTTTTTT.

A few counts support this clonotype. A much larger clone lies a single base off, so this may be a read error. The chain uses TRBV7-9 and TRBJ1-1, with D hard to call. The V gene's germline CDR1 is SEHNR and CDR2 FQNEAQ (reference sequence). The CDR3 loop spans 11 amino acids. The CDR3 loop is CAGSLVTEAFF. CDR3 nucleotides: TGTGCCGGCAGCTTGGTCACTGAAGCTTTCTTT.